The 7 T cell receptor beta chains presented below share a single source sample, sequenced in a study of CD8 T cells in Susac syndrome. The RNA input was about 0.5 to 1 ug, and it was reverse transcribed with random hexamers. TCRdb analysed the immunoSEQ multiplex PCR reads with MiXCR anew, one entry per CDR3 protein. The sample includes roughly 120,000 distinct CDR3 sequences, more than 80% of them seen just once. The sample taken for sequencing was CD8+ T cells from PBMCs. Receptors were obtained from a human donor with multiple sclerosis.

A single count supports this clonotype. This chain links TRBV9 with TRBJ1-2; no clear D. Germline CDR1 and CDR2: SGDLS and YYNGEE. V was clipped by 3 bases and J by 4 bases, with 10 bases between them. This CDR3 is built from 13 residues. The CDR3, as DNA: TGTGCCAGCAGCGGGCCGGGTCCCTATGGCTACACCTTC. Translated, it gives CASSGPGPYGYTF.

The V gene is TRBV19, the J gene TRBJ2-1; D could derive from TRBD1 or TRBD2 (5 bases each). The CDR3 is 15 residues long. The V end was cut by 5 bases, the J end by 8 bases, with 19 bases between. Germline assignment: CDR1 LNHDA and CDR2 SQIVND (reference sequence). The CDR3 sequence: CASSSFLRDGDEQFF. CDR3 DNA sequence: TGTGCCAGTAGTTCATTCCTCAGGGACGGAGATGAGCAGTTCTTC.

On this clonotype: Germline is not matched at one junction end, which may reflect a read error. This rearrangement joins TRBV29-1 to TRBJ1-1; 8 nucleotides match TRBD1. Looked up from germline, CDR1 is SQVTM and CDR2 is ANQGSEA. This CDR3 has 12 amino acids. The CDR3 region is CSAGQGPPEAFF. The CDR3 DNA is TGCAGCGCCGGACAGGGTCCCCCTGAAGCCTTCTTT.

The rearrangement links TRBV12-3 or TRBV12-4 to TRBJ2-2, with 8 bases lining up with TRBD2. The junction had 12 bases not matched to a gene; V was cut back by 3 bases and J by 6 bases. The CDR3 extends over 17 amino acids. DNA for the CDR3: TGTGCCAGCAGTTTGTGGCTAGCGGGCCGAAGGCCCGGGGAGCTGTTTTTT. Translated: CASSLWLAGRRPGELFF.

The V gene is TRBV7-9, the J gene TRBJ1-1; D may be TRBD1 (6 bases). The CDR3 extends over 15 amino acids. V was cut by 3 bases and J by 1 base, with 12 bases left in between. In germline, CDR1 is SEHNR, CDR2 FQNEAQ (reference sequence). The CDR3 DNA reads TGTGCCAGCAGCTTTCTTGGCAGGGGGAACACTGAAGCTTTCTTT. It translates to CASSFLGRGNTEAFF. Supplemented by reference TRBV7-9 and TRBJ1-1, the full variable domain reads DTGVSQNPRHKITKRGQNVTFRCDPISEHNRLYWYRQTLGQGPEFLTYFQNEAQLEKSRLLSDRFSAERPKGSFSTLEIQRTEQGDSAMYLCASSFLGRGNTEAFFGQGTRLTVV.

This chain links TRBV7-9 with TRBJ2-1; no clear D gene. The V and J ends lost 7 bases and 9 bases respectively, with 10 bases between them. This CDR3 has 11 residues. Per germline, CDR1 SEHNR and CDR2 FQNEAQ (reference sequence). The CDR3 spells CASTLRVEQFF. As DNA, the CDR3 is TGTGCCAGCACCCTTCGGGTTGAGCAGTTCTTC.

CDR3 DNA: TGTGCTAGTGGTTTGGGAACCCCAGGGGTCTACACCTTC. Encoded protein: CASGLGTPGVYTF. The chain recombines TRBV12-5 with TRBJ1-2; a possible D gene is TRBD1 (6 bases). This CDR3 spans 13 amino acids. Per germline, CDR1 LGHNT and CDR2 FRNRAP. The V end lost 1 base, the J end lost 10 bases, and 13 bases lay between the germline ends.